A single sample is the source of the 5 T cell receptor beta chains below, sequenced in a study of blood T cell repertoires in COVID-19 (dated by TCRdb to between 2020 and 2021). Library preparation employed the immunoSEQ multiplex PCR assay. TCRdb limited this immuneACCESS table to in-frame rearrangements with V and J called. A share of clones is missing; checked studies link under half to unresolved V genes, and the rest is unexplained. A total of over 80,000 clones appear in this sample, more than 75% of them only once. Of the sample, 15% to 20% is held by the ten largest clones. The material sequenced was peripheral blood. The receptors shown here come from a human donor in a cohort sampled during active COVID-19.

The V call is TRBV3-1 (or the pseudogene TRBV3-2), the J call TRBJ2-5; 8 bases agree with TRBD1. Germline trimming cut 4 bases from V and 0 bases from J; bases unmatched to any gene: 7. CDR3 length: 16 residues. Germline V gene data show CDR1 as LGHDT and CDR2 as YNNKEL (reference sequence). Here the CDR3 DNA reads TGTGCCAGCAGCCTAGCAGGGGGCACGTACCAAGAGACCCAGTACTTC. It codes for CASSLAGGTYQETQYF.

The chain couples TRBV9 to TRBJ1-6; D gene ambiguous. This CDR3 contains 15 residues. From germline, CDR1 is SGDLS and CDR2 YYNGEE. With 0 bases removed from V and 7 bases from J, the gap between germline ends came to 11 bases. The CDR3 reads CASSVDPVINSPLHF. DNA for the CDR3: TGTGCCAGCAGCGTAGACCCAGTAATAAATTCACCCCTCCACTTT.

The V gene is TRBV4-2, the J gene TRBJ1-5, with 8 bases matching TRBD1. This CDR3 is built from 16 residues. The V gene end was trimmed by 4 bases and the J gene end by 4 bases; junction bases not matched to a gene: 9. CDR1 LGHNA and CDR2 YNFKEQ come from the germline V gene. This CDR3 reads CASSRTGQVTNQPQHF. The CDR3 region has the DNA TGTGCCAGCAGCCGGACGGGACAGGTCACAAATCAGCCCCAGCATTTT.

DNA for the CDR3: TGTGCCATCAGTGGACGGGACACAGGGGACCAGCCCCAGCATTTT. Amino acid sequence: CAISGRDTGDQPQHF. The gene calls are TRBV10-3 and TRBJ1-5, with 7 bases aligning to TRBD1. Germline loops: CDR1 ENHRY, CDR2 SYGVKD. The J segment lost 7 bases and the V segment lost 4 bases, leaving 10 bases of the junction unmatched. The CDR3 spans 15 residues.

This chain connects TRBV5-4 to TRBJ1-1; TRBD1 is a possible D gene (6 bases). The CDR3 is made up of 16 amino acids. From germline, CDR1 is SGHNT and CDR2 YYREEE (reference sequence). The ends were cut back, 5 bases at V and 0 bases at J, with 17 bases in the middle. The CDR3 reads CASSAGASTLNTEAFF. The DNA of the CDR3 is TGTGCCAGCAGTGCGGGGGCGTCTACGTTGAACACTGAAGCTTTCTTT.